This T cell receptor (beta chain) derives from a study of vaccination and CD4 T cells after COVID-19. Background on the study: Sampling that followed vaccination took place a median approximately 76 days after dose two, within a range of 14 to 241. Overall study results and limits: Relatively few convalescent patients were studied, without early post-infection timepoints. Clonotypes reactive to SARS-CoV-2 had a median that went up from roughly 21 to 40, but not significantly.

With respect to this clonotype: Its target is unknown.

Sequencing of the DNA from cultured CD4+ T cells was carried out with the Oncomine TCR Beta short-read assay. CD4+ T cells were cultured, and genomic DNA was extracted from them. From the PCR reads, TCRdb called clonotypes with MiXCR, one entry per CDR3 protein. This sample has about 10,000 distinct CDR3 sequences, with roughly 50% found just once. Treatment in this sample: approximately nine-day PBMC culture with coronavirus spike peptide pools or control peptides (ViraFEST assay). Gathered ahead of the COVID-19 pandemic (2011-2018) were the CD4+ T cells of the unexposed donor. The V end was cut by 4 bases, the J end by 8 bases, with 21 bases between. This CDR3 region has 16 residues. Per the germline V gene, CDR1 is LNHDA and CDR2 is SQIVND (reference sequence).

Sequencing was carried out using CD4+ T cells from blood, cultured in vitro. The chain combines TRBV19 with TRBJ1-5; a possible D gene is TRBD1 (6 bases). The clonotype originates from a human donor in good health. The CDR3 protein is CASSTEGTGIRKPQHF. In DNA form, the CDR3 reads TGTGCCAGTAGTACGGAAGGTACAGGGATTAGAAAGCCCCAGCATTTT.